What follows are 29 T cell receptor beta chains derived from one specimen sequenced in a study of blood T cell repertoires in COVID-19. Assay used: immunoSEQ multiplex PCR; TCRdb lists only in-frame clones, some missing. The data contain some 130,000 clones, around three quarters of them singletons. The sequenced sample consisted of peripheral blood. The receptor set was obtained from a human donor in a cohort sampled during active COVID-19.

In nucleotides, the CDR3 is TGTGCCAGCAGCTTAGGGGACTGGGGCTACACCTTC. This encodes CASSLGDWGYTF. This chain connects TRBV7-9 to TRBJ1-2, with D possibly TRBD1 on 5 matching bases. Per the germline V gene, CDR1 is SEHNR and CDR2 is FQNEAQ (reference sequence). The V end was cut by 1 base, the J end by 8 bases, with 8 bases between. The CDR3 runs 12 residues.

The CDR3 loop is CASSFARLIYEQYF. CDR3 sequence (DNA): TGTGCCAGCAGCTTTGCTAGGTTGATCTACGAGCAGTACTTC. The chain links TRBV7-7 to TRBJ2-7; no clear D. Germline V gene sequence: CDR1 SSHAT, CDR2 FNYEAQ (reference sequence). This CDR3 has 14 residues. Trimming took 3 bases from V and 3 from J, leaving 12 bases between them.

The chain carries TRBV5-6 and TRBJ2-1; unclear D gene. The CDR3 runs to 13 residues. V was cut by 0 bases and J by 10 bases, with 11 bases left in between. The germline V gene has CDR1 SGHDT and CDR2 YYEEEE. The CDR3 bases are TGTGCCAGCAGCTTGGTGGGCCCCCTGGAGCAGTTCTTC. Translating gives CASSLVGPLEQFF.

The genes are TRBV21-1 and TRBJ1-4. TRBV21-1 is tagged as a pseudogene. This CDR3 contains 16 residues. The CDR3 DNA reads as TGTGCCAGCAGCAAGCCGGCGGGGGGCTCTAATGAAAAACTGTTTTTT. Encoded protein: CASSKPAGGSNEKLFF.

The chain joins TRBV5-8 to TRBJ2-5, with 8 bases fitting TRBD1. This CDR3 contains 13 residues. From germline, CDR1 is SGHTS and CDR2 YDEGEE. The V segment lost 4 bases and the J segment 5 bases; nucleotides outside the gene matches: 4. The CDR3 protein is CASSPRGPETQYF. The CDR3 nucleotides are TGTGCCAGCAGCCCCAGGGGGCCGGAGACCCAGTACTTC.

The V call is TRBV6-5, the J call TRBJ1-1; D is unclear. The CDR3 has 12 residues. V was shortened by 7 bases and J by 7 bases, with 13 bases between the two germline ends. Germline V lookup: CDR1 MNHEY, CDR2 SVGAGI. CDR3 sequence reads: CASKGSGFEAFF. CDR3 sequence (DNA): TGTGCCAGCAAGGGTTCGGGGTTTGAAGCTTTCTTT.

The chain joins TRBV6-5 to TRBJ1-3; TRBD1 agrees at 9 bases. The CDR3 sequence is 16 residues long. With V trimmed by 4 bases and J by 4 bases, 8 bases remained unmatched. Germline CDR1 MNHEY, CDR2 SVGAGI. The CDR3 region has the DNA TGTGCCAGCAGTTTGACCCGGGACAGGGCCGGAAACACCATATATTTT. Encoded protein: CASSLTRDRAGNTIYF.

The V gene is TRBV19, the J gene TRBJ1-3; D gene uncertain. V lost 7 bases and J 4 bases, leaving 14 bases between the germline ends. In germline, CDR1 is LNHDA, CDR2 SQIVND (reference sequence). The length of the CDR3 is 14 residues. CDR3 DNA: TGTGCCAGTACTACAACGGGAGGGGGAAACACCATATATTTT. It encodes CASTTTGGGNTIYF.

This clone was seen a few times. The gene calls are TRBV5-1 and TRBJ2-2; 7 nucleotides align to TRBD1. The J segment lost 7 bases and the V segment lost 0 bases, leaving 6 bases of the junction unmatched. The CDR3 runs 15 residues. CDR1 is SGHRS, CDR2 YFSETQ, per germline. Here the CDR3 DNA reads TGCGCCAGCAGCTTGGACTACAGGGGCGGCGGGGAGCTGTTTTTT. Translating it yields CASSLDYRGGGELFF.

The chain joins TRBV11-3 to TRBJ2-3, with a possible D match to TRBD2 (6 bases). The germline V gene has CDR1 SGHNT and CDR2 YENEEA. This CDR3 comprises 13 residues. Deletions cut 5 bases from V and 5 bases from J, with 11 bases between. In DNA form, the CDR3 reads TGTGCCAGCAGCGCCGGGACTCGAGATACGCAGTATTTT. Translated, it gives CASSAGTRDTQYF. Full variable domain (missing parts from reference TRBV11-3 and TRBJ2-3): EAGVVQSPRYKIIEKKQPVAFWCNPISGHNTLYWYLQNLGQGPELLIRYENEEAVDDSQLPKDRFSAERLKGVDSTLKIQPAELGDSAVYLCASSAGTRDTQYFGPGTRLTVL.

The rearrangement links TRBV5-5 to TRBJ2-1; 11 bases map to TRBD2. Trimming at V came to 4 bases and at J to 7 bases, leaving 7 bases not matched to a gene. The CDR3 is made up of 15 amino acids. Germline-derived CDR1 and CDR2 are SGHKS and YYEKEE (reference sequence). The CDR3, as DNA: TGTGCCAGCAGCGTTAGCGGGGGGGCGGGGAATGAGCAGTTCTTC. It yields the protein CASSVSGGAGNEQFF.

A few counts support this clone. The rearrangement uses TRBV2 and TRBJ2-2; TRBD1 aligns across 8 bases. The ends lost 7 bases at V and 5 bases at J; junction bases unmatched: 9. Germline CDR1 reads SNHLY; CDR2 reads FYNNEI. The length of the CDR3 is 15 residues. CDR3 sequence: CASTADTGGTGELFF. The CDR3 nucleotides read TGTGCCAGCACTGCGGATACAGGGGGGACCGGGGAGCTGTTTTTT.

This clone showed up just a few times. V gene TRBV27 combines with J gene TRBJ2-7; D is perhaps TRBD2 (7 bases). Germline V lookup: CDR1 MNHEY, CDR2 SMNVEV (reference sequence). V lost 0 bases and J 2 bases, leaving 8 bases between the germline ends. The CDR3 extends over 14 amino acids. DNA for the CDR3: TGTGCCAGCAGTTTATCCGGGGGGCCCTACGAGCAGTACTTC. Translated, it gives CASSLSGGPYEQYF.

The chain joins TRBV3-1 (or the pseudogene TRBV3-2) to TRBJ2-7, with a tentative D call TRBD2 (6 bases). Trimming stripped 5 bases from V and 1 base from J, with 15 bases between. Germline CDR1 LGHDT, CDR2 YNNKEL (reference sequence). The CDR3 is 15 residues long. CDR3 nucleotides: TGTGCCAGCAGCGCGGGGACTTACCTTTCCTACGAGCAGTACTTC. Its protein product is CASSAGTYLSYEQYF.

The rearrangement links TRBV2 to TRBJ1-5; a possible D gene is TRBD1 (6 bases). Per germline, CDR1 SNHLY and CDR2 FYNNEI. Trimming pared 2 bases from V and 2 bases from J, leaving 10 bases between. This CDR3 comprises 15 residues. The CDR3 spells CASSERAGGNQPQHF. The CDR3 DNA is TGTGCCAGCAGTGAAAGGGCAGGGGGCAATCAGCCCCAGCATTTT. The whole variable domain, remainder taken from reference TRBV2 and TRBJ1-5, is EPEVTQTPSHQVTQMGQEVILRCVPISNHLYFYWYRQILGQKVEFLVSFYNNEISEKSEIFDDQFSVERPDGSNFTLKIRSTKLEDSAMYFCASSERAGGNQPQHFGDGTRLSIL.

This clone turned up a few times. V and J are TRBV2 and TRBJ1-4; 8 bases are a match to TRBD1. Germline V gene sequence: CDR1 SNHLY, CDR2 FYNNEI. Trimming took 4 bases from V and 8 from J; bases not matched to a gene: 6. The CDR3 totals 14 residues. CDR3 protein: CASSVRGDREKLFF. CDR3 bases: TGTGCCAGCAGTGTTCGAGGGGACAGGGAAAAACTGTTTTTT.

The chain couples TRBV5-5 to TRBJ2-1, with a weak D call TRBD1 (6 bases). The CDR3 consists of 15 residues. The ends were cut back, 6 bases at V and 6 bases at J, with 19 bases in the middle. Germline CDR1 reads SGHKS; CDR2 reads YYEKEE (reference sequence). The chain's CDR3 is CASTDRPTLPNEQFF. As DNA, the CDR3 is TGTGCCAGCACTGACAGGCCAACTTTACCCAATGAGCAGTTCTTC.

The V gene is TRBV18, the J gene TRBJ2-1, with TRBD1 matching 10 bases. V was pared by 3 bases and J by 5 bases, with 4 bases of the junction left unmatched. The CDR3 runs 15 residues. Germline V gene data show CDR1 as KGHSH and CDR2 as LQKENI. DNA of the CDR3: TGTGCCAGCTCACCCGACAGGGGGCTGAACAATGAGCAGTTCTTC. Translation gives CASSPDRGLNNEQFF.

The chain couples TRBV6-6 to TRBJ1-2; D might be TRBD1 (6 bases). CDR3 length: 12 amino acids. The germline gives CDR1 MNHNY, CDR2 SVGAGI (reference sequence). V lost 5 bases and J lost 6, with 10 bases in between. CDR3 in DNA: TGTGCCAGCAGTGCACAGGGTAATGGCTACACCTTC. This sequence encodes CASSAQGNGYTF.

CDR3 in DNA: TGTGCCAGCAGCCAAGCACCCAAACAGACAGATACGCAGTATTTT. This gives the protein CASSQAPKQTDTQYF. V gene TRBV3-1 (or the pseudogene TRBV3-2) combines with J gene TRBJ2-3; no clear D gene. Trimming cost V 1 base and J 3 bases, with 11 bases left between them. Germline V gives CDR1 LGHDT, CDR2 YNNKEL (reference sequence). This CDR3 has 15 amino acids.

This sequence joins TRBV19 and TRBJ2-1; 10 bases agree with TRBD1. There are 13 residues in the CDR3. The V gene end was trimmed by 4 bases and the J gene end by 9 bases; junction bases not matched to a gene: 3. Germline V CDR1 and CDR2: LNHDA, SQIVND (reference sequence). For the CDR3, the DNA is TGTGCCAGTAGTAGGGGACAGGGGACTGAGCAGTTCTTC. Amino acids: CASSRGQGTEQFF.

V is TRBV11-2 and J is TRBJ2-1, with TRBD1 identical over 9 bases. This CDR3 has 15 amino acids. In germline, CDR1 is SGHAT, CDR2 FQNNGV. V lost 5 bases to trimming and J lost 8 bases; unmatched junction nucleotides: 10. CDR3 DNA sequence: TGTGCCAGCAGCGATCCCGGGACAGGGAACGATGAGCAGTTCTTC. This gives the protein CASSDPGTGNDEQFF.

This clone was detected only a few times. The V call is TRBV30, the J call TRBJ1-5, with D hard to call. Germline V lookup: CDR1 GTSNPN, CDR2 SVGIG (reference sequence). This CDR3 has 16 amino acids. Trimming shortened V by 0 bases and J by 2 bases, and 14 bases separated the two germline ends. As DNA, the CDR3 is TGTGCCTGGAGTGTAGGAGGGTCTGGAGGCAATCAGCCCCAGCATTTT. Protein sequence: CAWSVGGSGGNQPQHF.

The chain joins TRBV5-4 to TRBJ2-1, with TRBD2 as a possible D gene (6 bases). From germline, CDR1 is SGHNT and CDR2 YYREEE (reference sequence). Trimming removed 7 bases from V and 0 bases from J, with 20 bases in between. The CDR3 is 17 amino acids. The CDR3: CASRSGGATSSYNEQFF. As DNA, the CDR3 is TGTGCCAGCCGCAGCGGAGGAGCGACTAGCTCCTACAATGAGCAGTTCTTC.

This clone was seen once. The chain employs TRBV5-1 and TRBJ2-7; 8 nucleotides match TRBD1. Germline V CDR1 and CDR2: SGHRS, YFSETQ. V was clipped by 5 bases and J by 1 base; unmatched bases: 2. CDR3 size: 13 residues. The CDR3 nucleotides are TGCGCCAGCAGTTGGACAGGGTCCTACGAGCAGTACTTC. Its protein product is CASSWTGSYEQYF.

This clone was picked up a small number of times. CDR3 residues: CASRNTPSYEQYF. The CDR3 nucleotides are TGTGCCAGCAGAAACACCCCCTCCTACGAGCAGTACTTC. V and J are TRBV28 and TRBJ2-7; D call uncertain. The CDR3 spans 13 residues. The V end lost 6 bases, the J end lost 0 bases, and 9 bases lay between the germline ends. Germline CDR1 is MDHEN and CDR2 is SYDVKM.

V and J are TRBV2 and TRBJ2-7, with 12 bases that match TRBD1. V trimming: 6 bases; J trimming: 7 bases; junction bases outside the gene matches: 10. The germline V gene has CDR1 SNHLY and CDR2 FYNNEI. The CDR3 is made up of 15 amino acids. CDR3: CASRAAGTGGAEQYF. The CDR3 DNA reads TGTGCCAGCAGAGCCGCCGGGACAGGGGGCGCAGAGCAGTACTTC.

Only one count was recorded for this clone. V is TRBV9 and J is TRBJ2-1; 9 positions agree with TRBD2. CDR1 SGDLS and CDR2 YYNGEE come from the germline V gene. The V gene end was trimmed by 4 bases and the J gene end by 2 bases; junction bases not matched to a gene: 4. This CDR3 has 15 residues. CDR3 DNA sequence: TGTGCCAGCAGCCAGCTAGCGGGGACCTACAATGAGCAGTTCTTC. Protein sequence: CASSQLAGTYNEQFF.

This clone was observed a few times. The chain joins TRBV7-8 to TRBJ1-3; 7 nucleotides agree with TRBD1. V lost 5 bases to trimming and J lost 5 bases; unmatched junction nucleotides: 3. In germline, CDR1 is SGHVS, CDR2 FQNEAQ. The CDR3 loop spans 13 amino acids. Here the CDR3 reads CASSQDRRNTIYF. The CDR3 DNA follows: TGTGCCAGCAGCCAGGACAGGCGAAACACCATATATTTT.